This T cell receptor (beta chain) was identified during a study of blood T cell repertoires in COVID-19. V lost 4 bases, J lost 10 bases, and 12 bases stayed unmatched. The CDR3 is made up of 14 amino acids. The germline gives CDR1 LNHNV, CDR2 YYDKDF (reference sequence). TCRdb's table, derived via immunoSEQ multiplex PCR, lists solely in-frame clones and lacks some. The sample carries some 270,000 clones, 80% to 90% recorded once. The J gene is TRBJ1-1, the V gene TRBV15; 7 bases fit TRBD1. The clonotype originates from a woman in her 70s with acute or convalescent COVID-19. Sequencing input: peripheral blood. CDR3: CATSIRRTGYGAFF. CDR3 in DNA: TGTGCCACCAGCATCCGACGGACAGGCTACGGAGCTTTCTTT.